This T cell receptor (beta chain) was documented in a study of T cell responses to AZD1222 COVID-19 vaccine. Study-level background: Analysis merged second doses at about 4 or about 12 weeks. Notes on the study in general: Females made up more of the donors, who were largely white British, and clonal diversity may have come out too low. Spike regions recognized by vaccine-associated CD4 TCRs spanned the protein, led by 160-218 and 743-854.

V was cut by 5 bases and J by 0 bases, with 12 bases left in between. Germline V CDR1 and CDR2: SGHRS, YFSETQ. CDR3 size: 15 residues. On this clone: Its target is not known.

The data were produced by immunoSEQ multiplex PCR, yet TCRdb's version contains in-frame clones alone and is incomplete. The repertoire holds around 120,000 clones, with about 90% as singletons. This chain joins TRBV5-1 and TRBJ1-3; D is uncertain. The sample here was peripheral blood, taken on day 0 of AZD1222 vaccination. The sequence was obtained from an adult in good health. The CDR3 sequence is CASRRHVSSGNTIYF. The CDR3 DNA follows: TGCGCCAGCAGAAGACACGTTTCCTCTGGAAACACCATATATTTT.